This TCR beta chain was obtained from a study of cytomegalovirus exposure and HLA in healthy donors. Both 60 Vbeta primers and 13 Jbeta primers went into the PCR. TCRdb's copy holds only in-frame clones and misses some; the assay was immunoSEQ multiplex PCR. The sample lists 150,000 to 200,000 clones, roughly 77% occurring once. This CDR3 has 15 residues. Germline loops: CDR1 SGDLS, CDR2 YYNGEE. V lost 0 bases and J lost 4; bases outside the gene matches: 3. About this clone: Its antigen is as yet unknown.

The study's findings and limits: Follow-up analysis later connected one missense variant in DCLRE1C with trimming of TCR beta V- and J-genes. Later analysis placed DRB1 highest and HLA-C lowest in TCR association rates, which differed by HLA locus. Researchers reported that a few CMV-associated chains were confirmed in vitro as CMV antigen-specific.

J is TRBJ2-1 and V is TRBV9, with TRBD2 identical over 8 bases. This TCR came from a woman aged 50 to 60 in good health and CMV-seronegative. The sequencing sample was made of PBMCs. The CDR3: CASSVGSGVYNEQFF. The DNA of the CDR3 is TGTGCCAGCAGCGTAGGTAGCGGGGTTTACAATGAGCAGTTCTTC.